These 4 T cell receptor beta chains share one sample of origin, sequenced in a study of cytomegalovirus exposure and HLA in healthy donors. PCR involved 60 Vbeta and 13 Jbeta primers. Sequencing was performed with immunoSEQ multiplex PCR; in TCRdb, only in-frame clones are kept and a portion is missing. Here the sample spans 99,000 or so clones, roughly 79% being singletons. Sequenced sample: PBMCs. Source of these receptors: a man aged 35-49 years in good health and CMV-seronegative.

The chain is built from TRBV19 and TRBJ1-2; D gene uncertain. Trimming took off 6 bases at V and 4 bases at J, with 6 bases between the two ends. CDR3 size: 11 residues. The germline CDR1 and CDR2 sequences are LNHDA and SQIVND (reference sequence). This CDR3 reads CASSRGYGYTF. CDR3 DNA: TGTGCCAGTAGCCGGGGCTATGGCTACACCTTC. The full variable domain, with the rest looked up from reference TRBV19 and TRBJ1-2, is DGGITQSPKYLFRKEGQNVTLSCEQNLNHDAMYWYRQDPGQGLRLIYYSQIVNDFQKGDIAEGYSVSREKKESFPLTVTSAQKNPTAFYLCASSRGYGYTFGSGTRLTVV.

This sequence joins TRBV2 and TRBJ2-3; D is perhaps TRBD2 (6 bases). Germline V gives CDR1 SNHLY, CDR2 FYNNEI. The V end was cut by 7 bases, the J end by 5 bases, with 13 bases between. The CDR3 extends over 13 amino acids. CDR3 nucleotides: TGTGCCAGCAACTCGGGAGTCGGAGATACGCAGTATTTT. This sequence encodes CASNSGVGDTQYF. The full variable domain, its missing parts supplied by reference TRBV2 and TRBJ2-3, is EPEVTQTPSHQVTQMGQEVILRCVPISNHLYFYWYRQILGQKVEFLVSFYNNEISEKSEIFDDQFSVERPDGSNFTLKIRSTKLEDSAMYFCASNSGVGDTQYFGPGTRLTVL.

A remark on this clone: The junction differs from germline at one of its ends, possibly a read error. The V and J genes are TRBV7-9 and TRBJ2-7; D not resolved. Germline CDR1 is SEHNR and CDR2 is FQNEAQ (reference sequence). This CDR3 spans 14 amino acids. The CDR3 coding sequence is TGTTCCAGCAGCCTCGTTCTCAGGCCCGCCGAGCAGTACTTC. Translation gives CSSSLVLRPAEQYF.

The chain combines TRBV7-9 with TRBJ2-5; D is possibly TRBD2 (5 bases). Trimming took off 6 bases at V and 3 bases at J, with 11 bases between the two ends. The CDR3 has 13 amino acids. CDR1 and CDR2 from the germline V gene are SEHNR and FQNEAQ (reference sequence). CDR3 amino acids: CASSPRGKETQYF. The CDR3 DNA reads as TGTGCCAGCAGTCCCCGGGGTAAAGAGACCCAGTACTTC.